This T cell receptor beta chain was sequenced during a study of CD8+ T cells in alopecia areata. The CDR3 loop spans 11 amino acids. Germline V CDR1 and CDR2: MNHNY, SVGAGI (reference sequence). The V end was cut by 1 base, the J end by 8 bases, with 3 bases between. Sequencing used cDNA as its template, made by extracting RNA and reverse transcribing it. Produced via immunoSEQ multiplex PCR; TCRdb's table is partial and in-frame only. The sample gives approximately 180,000 clones, 60% of which show up once; just over 1% is in the top ten. Treatment here: oral pan-JAK inhibitor, 5-10 mg twice daily. Peripheral blood, together with lesional scalp punch biopsies, was collected from alopecia areata patients. Study-wide points: Tofacitinib significantly decreased scalp clonality and expanded CD8+ clones among top 100. Clonality in lesional scalp, especially alopecia totalis/universalis, exceeded that of normal scalp.

This clone was counted only a few times. Its antigen is undetermined. V gene TRBV6-6 combines with J gene TRBJ2-1; D is uncertain. This clonotype originated in a human donor with alopecia areata. This specimen was CD4+ T cells sorted from blood, taken at week 24, from a patient treated with tofacitinib. This chain's CDR3 is CASSYFDEQFF. The DNA for the CDR3 is TGTGCCAGCAGTTACTTCGATGAGCAGTTCTTC.